Each of the 29 T cell receptor beta chains below was sequenced from the same sample in a study of a mutant IDH1 vaccine in newly diagnosed glioma. These TCRs are of unknown antigen specificity. The time point here: week 5, during vaccination. Vaccinated patients received 300 ug of mutant IDH1 20-mer peptide per dose, with topical imiquimod. The data were produced by immunoSEQ multiplex PCR, yet TCRdb's version contains in-frame clones alone and is incomplete. This sample yields 30,000 to 35,000 clones, of which roughly four fifths are seen a single time; 24% belongs to the top ten. The material was PBMCs, obtained from a glioma patient whose treatment included an IDH1 peptide vaccine. The origin of the receptors is a man aged 25-45 years with glioma.

This clone was detected only once. The chain has TRBV5-4 and TRBJ1-1; D is possibly TRBD1 (6 bases). V was shortened by 0 bases and J by 5 bases, with 11 bases between the two germline ends. The germline CDR1 and CDR2 sequences are SGHNT and YYREEE (reference sequence). The CDR3 has 14 amino acids. The CDR3 DNA follows: TGTGCCAGCAGCTTGGATGCAGGGACAACTGAAGCTTTCTTT. It codes for CASSLDAGTTEAFF.

As concerns this clone: The same CDR3 also results from other DNA sequences found in this sample. This chain uses TRBV30 with TRBJ1-5, with D maybe TRBD1 (5 bases). Trimming removed 0 bases from V and 6 bases from J, with 9 bases in between. Germline CDR1 and CDR2: GTSNPN and SVGIG (reference sequence). The CDR3 consists of 13 residues. The CDR3 region is CAWSVKGSQPQHF. DNA of the CDR3: TGTGCCTGGAGTGTAAAGGGGTCTCAGCCCCAGCATTTT.

The chain is built from TRBV7-3 and TRBJ2-1; D tentatively fits TRBD1 or TRBD2 (5 bases each). Germline V lookup: CDR1 SGHTA, CDR2 FQGTGA. The CDR3 spans 16 residues. Trimming cost V 2 bases and J 5 bases, with 16 bases left between them. CDR3 in amino acids: CASSLSGGVGDNEQFF. CDR3 bases: TGTGCCAGCAGCTTATCTGGGGGAGTAGGAGACAATGAGCAGTTCTTC.

J is TRBJ2-1 and V is TRBV4-1, with 7 bases lining up with TRBD2. The V gene's germline CDR1 is MGHRA and CDR2 YSYEKL. V dropped 6 bases and J dropped 8; count of bases not matched to a gene: 10. The CDR3 runs to 14 residues. The CDR3 DNA follows: TGCGCCAGCAGTCCCCTAGCGGAGCCCGATGAGCAGTTCTTC. Amino acid sequence: CASSPLAEPDEQFF.

The rearrangement joins TRBV2 to TRBJ2-2; D remains ambiguous. V shed 7 bases and J shed 6 bases, with 12 bases lying between them. The CDR3 contains 13 residues. Germline CDR1 SNHLY, CDR2 FYNNEI. The CDR3 protein is CASNAFRAGELFF. CDR3 nucleotide sequence: TGTGCCAGCAATGCTTTTCGGGCCGGGGAGCTGTTTTTT.

This clone was counted a few times. The rearrangement uses TRBV27 and TRBJ2-3, with D hard to call. V lost 7 bases, J lost 1 base, and 21 bases lay in between. There are 17 residues in the CDR3. CDR1 MNHEY and CDR2 SMNVEV come from the germline V gene (reference sequence). CDR3 protein: CASKSRATTGGTDTQYF. Written as DNA, the CDR3 is TGTGCCAGCAAGAGCCGGGCAACTACTGGGGGCACAGATACGCAGTATTTT.

The genes are TRBV2 and TRBJ1-4, with D maybe TRBD1 (5 bases). This CDR3 comprises 16 residues. Germline V gene lookup returns CDR1 SNHLY and CDR2 FYNNEI. V gave up 6 bases and J gave up 0 bases, with 14 bases separating them. The CDR3 DNA follows: TGTGCCAGCAGGGACGCTGACAGCACAACTAATGAAAAACTGTTTTTT. This codes for CASRDADSTTNEKLFF.

The chain is built from TRBV10-1 and TRBJ2-1; 7 nucleotides line up with TRBD2. This CDR3 has 15 amino acids. With V trimmed by 4 bases and J by 4 bases, 7 bases remained unmatched. Germline-derived CDR1 and CDR2 are WNHNN and SYGVQD (reference sequence). CDR3 nucleotide sequence: TGCGCCAGCAGTGGAGAGGGAGGGGTGTACAATGAGCAGTTCTTC. This sequence encodes CASSGEGGVYNEQFF.

This clone came up once. V and J are TRBV5-6 and TRBJ2-7; a possible D gene is TRBD1 (5 bases). V was trimmed by 0 bases and J by 2 bases, leaving 9 bases between them. The germline V gene has CDR1 SGHDT and CDR2 YYEEEE. The CDR3 has 14 amino acids. In nucleotides, the CDR3 is TGTGCCAGCAGCTTGGTCCAGGGTACCTACGAGCAGTACTTC. Translated: CASSLVQGTYEQYF.

This clone was seen a handful of times. CDR3 amino acids: CASSLTQGNTEAFF. The CDR3 bases are TGCGCCAGCAGCTTGACCCAGGGGAACACTGAAGCTTTCTTT. The rearrangement links TRBV5-1 to TRBJ1-1; possible D gene TRBD1, 5 bases. Germline CDR1 is SGHRS and CDR2 is YFSETQ. V was shortened by 1 base and J by 1 base, with 8 bases between the two germline ends. This CDR3 contains 14 residues.

This rearrangement joins TRBV27 to TRBJ2-6; 7 bases are shared with TRBD1. CDR1 is MNHEY and CDR2 is SMNVEV in the germline V gene (reference sequence). V lost 2 bases to trimming and J lost 3 bases; unmatched junction nucleotides: 10. The CDR3 is 18 amino acids. The CDR3 nucleotides are TGTGCCAGCAGTTTACTCCCCCGACAGGGAGTTGGGGCCAACGTCCTGACTTTC. This encodes CASSLLPRQGVGANVLTF.

This chain uses TRBV30 with TRBJ2-1; D not resolved. Trimming removed 0 bases at V and 7 bases at J, with 10 bases between. Germline CDR1 reads GTSNPN; CDR2 reads SVGIG (reference sequence). The CDR3 covers 13 residues. As DNA, the CDR3 is TGTGCCTGGAGTGTAACTATAGGAAATGAGCAGTTCTTC. Its protein product is CAWSVTIGNEQFF. The whole variable domain, remainder taken from reference TRBV30 and TRBJ2-1, is SQTIHQWPATLVQPVGSPLSLECTVEGTSNPNLYWYRQAAGRGLQLLFYSVGIGQISSEVPQNLSASRPQDRQFILSSKKLLLSDSGFYLCAWSVTIGNEQFFGPGTRLTVL.

The chain joins TRBV5-6 to TRBJ2-1; D remains unclear. Germline CDR1 and CDR2: SGHDT and YYEEEE. This CDR3 comprises 15 residues. V was trimmed by 0 bases and J by 0 bases, leaving 7 bases between them. As DNA, the CDR3 is TGTGCCAGCAGCTTGGGTAGCAACTCCTACAATGAGCAGTTCTTC. Amino acid sequence: CASSLGSNSYNEQFF.

CDR3 protein: CASDDPYEAADTQYF. CDR3 nucleotides: TGTGCTAGTGACGACCCGTACGAGGCCGCAGATACGCAGTATTTT. The chain carries TRBV12-5 and TRBJ2-3; D remains ambiguous. CDR3 length: 15 amino acids. V was cut by 7 bases and J by 4 bases, with 18 bases left in between. Germline lookup yields CDR1 LGHNT and CDR2 FRNRAP.

The chain recombines TRBV5-4 with TRBJ2-7; 12 nucleotides match TRBD2. CDR1 is SGHNT, CDR2 YYREEE, per germline (reference sequence). The CDR3 sequence is 15 residues long. V lost 4 bases to trimming and J lost 2 bases; unmatched junction nucleotides: 4. The CDR3 sequence: CASSPGLAGPYEQYF. CDR3 nucleotides: TGTGCCAGCAGCCCGGGACTAGCGGGCCCCTACGAGCAGTACTTC.

V usage is TRBV10-3 and J usage is TRBJ1-4; D call uncertain. The CDR3 extends over 15 amino acids. Germline lookup yields CDR1 ENHRY and CDR2 SYGVKD. The V end lost 0 bases, the J end lost 4 bases, and 9 bases lay between the germline ends. The CDR3 protein is CAISESEAVNEKLFF. Written as DNA, the CDR3 is TGTGCCATCAGTGAGTCAGAGGCAGTTAATGAAAAACTGTTTTTT.

The J gene is TRBJ2-5, the V gene TRBV2; 9 bases fit TRBD1. J lost 1 base, V lost 8 bases, and 8 bases had no gene match. Germline loops: CDR1 SNHLY, CDR2 FYNNEI. The CDR3 loop spans 15 amino acids. This CDR3 is CASEPGQGSQETQYF. CDR3 sequence (DNA): TGTGCCAGCGAACCGGGACAGGGATCCCAAGAGACCCAGTACTTC.

This rearrangement joins TRBV19 to TRBJ2-5; 9 bases match TRBD1. This CDR3 is built from 13 residues. Germline CDR1 reads LNHDA; CDR2 reads SQIVND (reference sequence). Trimming at V came to 9 bases and at J to 2 bases, leaving 4 bases not matched to a gene. CDR3 region: CASRQGGQETQYF. In DNA, the CDR3 is TGTGCCAGCAGACAGGGGGGACAAGAGACCCAGTACTTC.

The V gene is TRBV9, the J gene TRBJ2-5; a weak D match, TRBD1 (6 bases). CDR1 SGDLS and CDR2 YYNGEE come from the germline V gene. The CDR3 runs to 15 residues. Deletions cut 3 bases from V and 2 bases from J, with 14 bases between. The CDR3 nucleotides read TGTGCCAGCAGCGGCGAGACAGGAATACAAGAGACCCAGTACTTC. This sequence encodes CASSGETGIQETQYF.

The chain joins TRBV10-3 to TRBJ1-1, with a possible D match to TRBD1 (5 bases). The germline gives CDR1 ENHRY, CDR2 SYGVKD. The V end was cut by 0 bases, the J end by 2 bases, with 16 bases between. The CDR3 contains 17 residues. Here the CDR3 reads CAISESRGSGGNTEAFF. Here the CDR3 DNA reads TGTGCCATCAGTGAGTCGAGAGGGAGCGGGGGAAACACTGAAGCTTTCTTT.

The V gene is TRBV13, the J gene TRBJ1-1; D is possibly TRBD1 (6 bases). Between the trimmed V and J ends, which lost 2 bases and 7 bases, there was a span of 14 bases. Germline V lookup: CDR1 PRHDT, CDR2 FYEKMQ (reference sequence). The CDR3 runs to 14 residues. This chain's CDR3 is CASSLRGGGREAFF. In DNA form, the CDR3 reads TGTGCCAGCAGCTTAAGGGGGGGCGGACGTGAAGCTTTCTTT.

The chain uses TRBV6-5 and TRBJ2-7; D might be TRBD2 (5 bases). The V and J ends lost 2 bases and 3 bases respectively, with 17 bases between them. Germline-derived CDR1 and CDR2 are MNHEY and SVGAGI. The CDR3 totals 16 residues. As DNA, the CDR3 is TGTGCCAGCAGTTACCCGGGTGGAGAGGGCCTCTACGAGCAGTACTTC. Protein product: CASSYPGGEGLYEQYF.

The chain employs TRBV6-5 and TRBJ2-2, with TRBD1 identical over 7 bases. CDR3 length: 16 residues. Germline V gene sequence: CDR1 MNHEY, CDR2 SVGAGI. J lost 1 base, V lost 2 bases, and 4 bases had no gene match. CDR3 region: CASSYLGTENTGELFF. CDR3 bases: TGTGCCAGCAGTTACCTCGGGACAGAGAACACCGGGGAGCTGTTTTTT.

The V gene is TRBV30, the J gene TRBJ1-3; D remains ambiguous. The V gene's germline CDR1 is GTSNPN and CDR2 SVGIG (reference sequence). The CDR3 spans 12 residues. Trimming took 2 bases from V and 1 from J, leaving 3 bases between them. In DNA, the CDR3 is TGTGCCTGGAGTATGTCTGGAAACACCATATATTTT. Translated, it gives CAWSMSGNTIYF.

The rearrangement links TRBV6-1 to TRBJ1-1; D gene uncertain. Trimming shortened V by 4 bases and J by 1 base, and 4 bases separated the two germline ends. The CDR3 is made up of 12 amino acids. The V gene's germline CDR1 is MNHNS and CDR2 SASEGT. The CDR3 DNA reads TGTGCCAGCAGTGTCTCGAACACTGAAGCTTTCTTT. Its translation is CASSVSNTEAFF.

The CDR3 nucleotides are TGTGCCACGGGGCTAGCGGGAGGATCAGATACGCAGTATTTT. It is translated as CATGLAGGSDTQYF. V gene TRBV27 combines with J gene TRBJ2-3; 11 bases are a match to TRBD2. Looked up from germline, CDR1 is MNHEY and CDR2 is SMNVEV (reference sequence). The CDR3 has 14 amino acids. V was clipped by 10 bases and J by 4 bases; unmatched bases: 7.

V and J are TRBV9 and TRBJ2-3, with D unclear. The CDR3 contains 11 residues. From germline, CDR1 is SGDLS and CDR2 YYNGEE. Trimming pared 3 bases from V and 6 bases from J, leaving 5 bases between. Here the CDR3 reads CASSAGDTQYF. The CDR3 nucleotides read TGTGCCAGCAGCGCCGGGGATACGCAGTATTTT.

This chain joins TRBV19 and TRBJ1-3; no clear D gene. This CDR3 is built from 14 residues. V was trimmed by 6 bases and J by 0 bases, leaving 9 bases between them. Per the germline V gene, CDR1 is LNHDA and CDR2 is SQIVND (reference sequence). DNA for the CDR3: TGTGCCAGTAGCGACGGGCCCTCTGGAAACACCATATATTTT. The encoded protein is CASSDGPSGNTIYF.

This clone is a singleton in its sample. This rearrangement joins TRBV6-4 to TRBJ2-2; 8 positions match TRBD1. The CDR3 is 14 amino acids. Germline CDR1 is MRHNA and CDR2 is SNTAGT. Trimming cost V 6 bases and J 4 bases; bases outside gene matches: 4. The CDR3 sequence is CASSGQGATGELFF. In nucleotides, the CDR3 is TGTGCCAGCAGCGGACAGGGCGCCACCGGGGAGCTGTTTTTT.